These 14 T cell receptor beta chains originate from one sample sequenced in a study of shared clonotypes between healthy human individuals. Profiled with immunoSEQ multiplex PCR; TCRdb holds only in-frame clones, not every one. Seen here are roughly 2 million clones, less than 95% observed once, and the top ten hold more than 0.95%. Naive CD8 cells lacked CD45RO, underwent positive selection for CCR7 and left out terminally differentiated effector memory CD45RA+ cells. The sequenced sample was naive CD8+ T cells sorted from blood. The receptor set was obtained from a man younger than 30 in good health.

This clone has a single count. The chain has TRBV28 and TRBJ2-3; either TRBD1 or TRBD2 may fit D (5 bases each). Germline values: CDR1 MDHEN, CDR2 SYDVKM. The CDR3 is made up of 16 amino acids. V lost 2 bases and J 2 bases, leaving 14 bases between the germline ends. The CDR3 spells CASSLSFWGPTDTQYF. The CDR3 DNA reads TGTGCCAGCAGTTTAAGTTTTTGGGGACCCACAGATACGCAGTATTTT.

As for this clone: The germline gene is not matched at one end of the junction; a read error may be the cause. The same CDR3 can be traced to other DNA sequences in this sample. This rearrangement joins TRBV4-1 to TRBJ1-1, with TRBD1 as a possible D gene (6 bases). CDR1 MGHRA and CDR2 YSYEKL come from the germline V gene. This CDR3 is 15 amino acids long. CDR3 bases: TGCGCCAGCAGTCAAGAGGGGGGCGCAGATACTGAAGCTTTCTTT. Translating gives CASSQEGGADTEAFF.

The V call is TRBV30, the J call TRBJ2-7; unclear D gene. The CDR3 runs 13 residues. The V gene's germline CDR1 is GTSNPN and CDR2 SVGIG (reference sequence). Trimming removed 4 bases at V and 6 bases at J, with 16 bases between. CDR3 sequence (DNA): TGTGCCTGGATGGTCGAGTCCACTCTCGAGCAGTACTTC. Translating it yields CAWMVESTLEQYF.

The gene calls are TRBV2 and TRBJ2-5, with 9 positions matching TRBD1. With V trimmed by 2 bases and J by 2 bases, 6 bases remained unmatched. CDR3 length equals 16 residues. Germline-derived CDR1 and CDR2 are SNHLY and FYNNEI. The CDR3 protein is CASSEPDRGPQETQYF. In DNA form, the CDR3 reads TGTGCCAGCAGTGAACCGGACAGGGGCCCTCAAGAGACCCAGTACTTC.

The chain uses TRBV5-1 and TRBJ2-3; possibly TRBD1 or TRBD2 for D (5 bases each). The V end was cut by 2 bases, the J end by 4 bases, with 14 bases between. CDR1 and CDR2 (germline): SGHRS, YFSETQ. This CDR3 is built from 15 residues. CDR3 residues: CASSLFQGEADTQYF. The CDR3 region has the DNA TGCGCCAGCAGCTTATTTCAGGGAGAGGCAGATACGCAGTATTTT.

This chain joins TRBV6-5 and TRBJ2-7; TRBD1 or TRBD2 may be the D gene (5 bases each). The V and J ends lost 4 bases and 5 bases respectively, with 12 bases between them. Germline V lookup: CDR1 MNHEY, CDR2 SVGAGI. The CDR3 contains 13 residues. DNA for the CDR3: TGTGCCAGCAGTTGGGGGACCGCCGACGAGCAGTACTTC. Translated: CASSWGTADEQYF.

The chain recombines TRBV5-8 with TRBJ2-3, with 7 positions matching TRBD2. The V gene's germline CDR1 is SGHTS and CDR2 YDEGEE. V shed 0 bases and J 0 bases; nucleotides not matched to a gene: 10. This CDR3 spans 18 amino acids. CDR3 residues: CASSLGRRGSSSTDTQYF. CDR3 nucleotide sequence: TGTGCCAGCAGCTTGGGTCGGCGGGGGAGCTCTAGCACAGATACGCAGTATTTT.

The chain links TRBV7-9 to TRBJ2-2, with D maybe TRBD1 (5 bases). Germline V CDR1 and CDR2: SEHNR, FQNEAQ (reference sequence). The V and J ends lost 3 bases and 6 bases respectively, with 20 bases between them. The CDR3 is 17 residues long. In DNA form, the CDR3 reads TGTGCCAGCAGCTTCTTCGGAACGGGTGAAGGGGCCGGGGAGCTGTTTTTT. As protein: CASSFFGTGEGAGELFF.

The gene calls are TRBV6-5 and TRBJ1-1; D perhaps matches TRBD1 (5 bases). CDR1 and CDR2 (germline): MNHEY, SVGAGI. This CDR3 contains 13 residues. The V end lost 5 bases, the J end lost 4 bases, and 11 bases lay between the germline ends. CDR3 sequence reads: CASSLTGSTEAFF. CDR3 sequence (DNA): TGTGCCAGCAGTCTTACAGGTTCCACTGAAGCTTTCTTT.

The chain carries TRBV4-1 and TRBJ1-6; D gene ambiguous. The CDR3 is 13 residues long. V lost 4 bases and J 9 bases, leaving 10 bases between the germline ends. CDR1 is MGHRA and CDR2 is YSYEKL in the germline V gene. As DNA, the CDR3 is TGCGCCAGCAGCCCTATTGATTCTTCACCCCTCCACTTT. It is translated as CASSPIDSSPLHF.

This clone was seen only once. This chain links TRBV27 with TRBJ2-7, with 10 bases identical to TRBD2. The CDR3 is 15 residues long. J lost 7 bases, V lost 2 bases, and 8 bases had no gene match. Germline values: CDR1 MNHEY, CDR2 SMNVEV (reference sequence). DNA for the CDR3: TGTGCCAGCAGTTTAACCCTAGCGGGAGTGAGGGAGCAGTACTTC. This codes for CASSLTLAGVREQYF.

With respect to this clone: Sequence at one end of the junction differs from germline and may be a read error. The same CDR3 arises from other DNA sequences in this sample as well. The rearrangement links TRBV6-5 to TRBJ2-7; TRBD2 might be the D (6 bases). The CDR3 contains 14 residues. The germline V gene encodes CDR1 MNHEY and CDR2 SVGAGI. The CDR3 bases are TGTGCCAGCAGTTACTCGAAGTCTCCTAGCGAGCAGTACTTT. Translated: CASSYSKSPSEQYF.

The chain joins TRBV5-5 to TRBJ2-3, with 8 positions matching TRBD2. Germline CDR1 and CDR2: SGHKS and YYEKEE (reference sequence). Trimming removed 0 bases from V and 0 bases from J; junction bases left unmatched: 3. The CDR3 contains 16 residues. CDR3 loop: CASSLGASGSTDTQYF. In DNA, the CDR3 is TGTGCCAGCAGCTTGGGCGCTAGCGGGAGCACAGATACGCAGTATTTT.

As for this clone: At the DNA level, this CDR3 is encoded by other sequences in the same sample as well. The chain carries TRBV27 and TRBJ1-5; D not resolved. Looked up from germline, CDR1 is MNHEY and CDR2 is SMNVEV (reference sequence). V was shortened by 2 bases and J by 4 bases, with 9 bases between the two germline ends. The length of the CDR3 is 14 residues. The CDR3 loop reads CASSLIGVNQPQHF. The CDR3 coding sequence is TGTGCCAGCAGTTTAATCGGGGTTAATCAGCCCCAGCATTTT.